This TCR beta chain was obtained from a study of technical replicates of blood from a handful of donors. Germline trimming cut 6 bases from V and 4 bases from J; bases unmatched to any gene: 11. This CDR3 is 16 amino acids long. CDR1 and CDR2 from the germline V gene are SQVTM and ANQGSEA. The table came from immunoSEQ multiplex PCR; TCRdb's copy has only in-frame clones and leaves some out. There are roughly 70,000 clones in the sample; roughly 90% occur only once, and 4.7% lies in the top ten. What was sequenced was PBMCs. The receptor comes from a human donor in good health. Some clones in this sample may be carry-over from other donors' samples. This chain links TRBV29-1 with TRBJ2-2, with 10 bases identical to TRBD2. The CDR3 here is CSVEYSPSGSTGELFF. The DNA of the CDR3 is TGCAGCGTCGAATACAGTCCTAGCGGGAGCACCGGGGAGCTGTTTTTT.